Each of the 14 T cell receptor beta chains below was sequenced from the same sample in a study of regulatory T cells in long-lasting Graves disease. Time point in this sample: newly diagnosed GD, antithyroid drugs for less than 3 months. The authors made the TCR library using RNA they extracted from PBMCs. iRepertoire HTBI primers and Arm-PCR of CDR3 regions built TCR beta libraries. TCRdb re-derived calls from the multiplex PCR reads in MiXCR, one entry per CDR3 protein. Among 380,000 or so distinct CDR3 sequences, 15% to 20% were seen once, and the ten largest hold 20% to 25%. In addition, the sample was reused for a study of T cells in Graves' hyperthyroidism and ophthalmopathy.

Material: peripheral blood mononuclear cells (PBMCs), obtained at new diagnosis, from a patient treated with antithyroid drugs. The receptors originated from a woman younger than 30 with Graves disease.

In its sample, this clonotype was seen a few times. This chain joins TRBV4-1 and TRBJ2-4; the match to TRBD1 covers 8 bases. Germline V CDR1 and CDR2: MGHRA, YSYEKL. The CDR3 is 17 residues long. The ends lost 1 base at V and 2 bases at J; junction bases unmatched: 7. This CDR3 reads CASSQVIGQGSKNIQYF. CDR3 bases: TGCGCCAGCAGCCAAGTGATCGGACAGGGCTCCAAAAACATTCAGTACTTC.

Many counts were recorded for this clonotype. This chain joins TRBV5-1 and TRBJ2-2, with TRBD2 identical over 10 bases. Germline trimming cut 4 bases from V and 5 bases from J; bases unmatched to any gene: 8. There are 16 residues in the CDR3. Germline lookup yields CDR1 SGHRS and CDR2 YFSETQ. CDR3 sequence (DNA): TGCGCCAGCAGCCCGTTAGCGGGAGGATATACCGGGGAGCTGTTTTTT. Amino acids: CASSPLAGGYTGELFF.

At least ten counts were recorded for this clonotype. This chain links TRBV5-5 with TRBJ1-4, with D possibly matching TRBD1 (5 bases). CDR1 SGHKS and CDR2 YYEKEE come from the germline V gene (reference sequence). The CDR3 is 15 amino acids. V shed 0 bases and J shed 5 bases, with 11 bases lying between them. This chain's CDR3 is CASSLAGDRNEKLFF. CDR3 nucleotide sequence: TGTGCCAGCAGCTTGGCCGGAGACAGAAATGAAAAACTGTTTTTT.

This clonotype was detected ten times or more. The chain recombines TRBV3-1 with TRBJ1-1, with D tentatively TRBD1 (6 bases). This CDR3 is 13 amino acids long. Germline V gene lookup returns CDR1 LGHDT and CDR2 YNNKEL (reference sequence). Trimming took off 5 bases at V and 1 base at J, with 8 bases between the two ends. CDR3 nucleotide sequence: TGTGCCAGCAGCGTACAGGGGAACACTGAAGCTTTCTTT. It is translated as CASSVQGNTEAFF.

The chain links TRBV7-3 to TRBJ1-1, with a weak D call TRBD1 (5 bases). CDR1 and CDR2 from the germline V gene are SGHTA and FQGTGA. V shed 4 bases and J shed 5 bases, with 14 bases lying between them. This CDR3 comprises 14 residues. In DNA, the CDR3 is TGTGCCAGCAGCTCTGGGGGGGGGAAGACTGAAGCTTTCTTT. Amino acid sequence: CASSSGGGKTEAFF.

J is TRBJ2-7 and V is TRBV20-1, with 11 positions matching TRBD1. The CDR3 has 14 amino acids. CDR1 is DFQATT, CDR2 SNEGSKA, per germline (reference sequence). V trimming: 1 base; J trimming: 7 bases; junction bases outside the gene matches: 6. CDR3 DNA: TGCAGTGCTAGAGCGGGACAGGGGGTAGAGGAGCAGTACTTC. Translating it yields CSARAGQGVEEQYF.

The sample holds many counts of this clonotype. The chain employs TRBV18 and TRBJ1-1; D is possibly TRBD1 (5 bases). The CDR3 sequence is 15 residues long. From germline, CDR1 is KGHSH and CDR2 LQKENI. Trimming cost V 2 bases and J 0 bases, with 10 bases left between them. CDR3 sequence: CASSPGATVNTEAFF. CDR3 DNA: TGTGCCAGCTCACCAGGGGCGACGGTGAACACTGAAGCTTTCTTT.

V is TRBV5-1 and J is TRBJ2-7; unclear D gene. CDR1 and CDR2 (germline): SGHRS, YFSETQ. CDR3 size: 15 residues. The V end lost 4 bases, the J end lost 4 bases, and 18 bases lay between the germline ends. In DNA form, the CDR3 reads TGCGCCAGCAGCAGCCACGGGCCGGAACAATACGAGCAGTACTTC. It codes for CASSSHGPEQYEQYF.

V is TRBV5-1 and J is TRBJ2-5; the match to TRBD1 covers 10 bases. Trimming removed 2 bases from V and 3 bases from J; junction bases left unmatched: 13. Germline CDR1 SGHRS, CDR2 YFSETQ. The CDR3 totals 18 residues. DNA of the CDR3: TGCGCCAGCAGCTTCGACAGCCTAGGGACAGGGGTGGAAGAGACCCAGTACTTC. Protein product: CASSFDSLGTGVEETQYF.

Ten or more counts support this clonotype. The gene calls are TRBV2 and TRBJ1-1; D remains unclear. From germline, CDR1 is SNHLY and CDR2 FYNNEI. Trimming took off 4 bases at V and 10 bases at J, with 16 bases between the two ends. The CDR3 sequence is 13 residues long. CDR3 amino acids: CASSVGEGDLAFF. The CDR3 coding sequence is TGTGCCAGCAGTGTGGGAGAGGGTGACCTAGCTTTCTTT. The entire variable domain, with the rest obtained from reference TRBV2 and TRBJ1-1, is as follows: EPEVTQTPSHQVTQMGQEVILRCVPISNHLYFYWYRQILGQKVEFLVSFYNNEISEKSEIFDDQFSVERPDGSNFTLKIRSTKLEDSAMYFCASSVGEGDLAFFGQGTRLTVV.

The table lists this clonotype with many counts. The genes are TRBV28 and TRBJ2-3; D may match TRBD1 or TRBD2 (5 bases each). V was shortened by 2 bases and J by 5 bases, with 11 bases between the two germline ends. The germline CDR1 and CDR2 sequences are MDHEN and SYDVKM. The CDR3 is 14 residues long. This CDR3 reads CASSLGGRGDTQYF. In nucleotides, the CDR3 is TGTGCCAGCAGTTTAGGGGGTCGAGGAGATACGCAGTATTTT.

This clonotype was seen a few times. The rearrangement uses TRBV5-5 and TRBJ2-1; D tentatively reads TRBD1 or TRBD2 (5 bases each). CDR1 is SGHKS and CDR2 is YYEKEE in the germline V gene (reference sequence). This CDR3 has 15 amino acids. Trimming left V 3 bases short and J 6 bases short, with 16 bases between. The DNA of the CDR3 is TGTGCCAGCAGCTCCGGGGCCTTTCGATCCAATGAGCAGTTCTTC. It translates to CASSSGAFRSNEQFF.

The rearrangement links TRBV12-3 or TRBV12-4 to TRBJ1-5; D remains unclear. The CDR3 sequence is 14 residues long. The germline V and J ends were trimmed by 8 bases and 2 bases, with 13 bases remaining between them. The CDR3 loop reads CASGPSGGNQPQHF. CDR3 DNA: TGTGCCAGCGGCCCTAGTGGTGGCAATCAGCCCCAGCATTTT.

This clonotype was picked up many times. V is TRBV9 and J is TRBJ2-3, with D uncertain. This CDR3 is 13 amino acids long. V lost 0 bases to trimming and J lost 5 bases, with 7 bases between them. From germline, CDR1 is SGDLS and CDR2 YYNGEE. The CDR3 DNA is TGTGCCAGCAGCGTAGGAGCCGAAGATACGCAGTATTTT. Translating gives CASSVGAEDTQYF.